The rows below give T cell receptor beta chains drawn from one sample of a study of blood T cell repertoires in COVID-19. Method: immunoSEQ multiplex PCR; TCRdb's copy keeps in-frame clones and lacks some. The repertoire includes about 410,000 clones, around 86% of them detected once, and 1.4% sits in the top ten. The sequencing sample was made of peripheral blood. The receptors were sampled from a woman in her twenties or thirties with active or convalescent COVID-19. CDR3s include the opening cysteine and the closing phenylalanine or tryptophan. Each record gives: V gene, J gene, clone size, D gene, CDR3 protein, CDR3 DNA. D genes are given only for firm matches. Only some rows state a clone size, as once, few, many or a class for expanded clones.

v_gene: TRBV5-4
j_gene: TRBJ2-1
abundance: -
d_gene: TRBD1
CDR3aa: CASSLGQGAYNEQFF
CDR3nt: TGTGCCAGCAGCTTAGGACAGGGGGCCTACAATGAGCAGTTCTTC

v_gene: TRBV2
j_gene: TRBJ2-2
abundance: -
d_gene: -
CDR3aa: CASNSRQIFGELFF
CDR3nt: TGTGCCAGCAACTCCAGGCAGATCTTCGGGGAGCTGTTTTTT

v_gene: TRBV5-1
j_gene: TRBJ2-5
abundance: -
d_gene: TRBD2
CDR3aa: CASSSGLDRETQYF
CDR3nt: TGCGCCAGCAGCTCCGGACTAGATCGAGAGACCCAGTACTTC

v_gene: TRBV7-6
j_gene: TRBJ1-6
abundance: once
d_gene: -
CDR3aa: CASSLVGHREGNSPLHF
CDR3nt: TGTGCCAGCAGCTTAGTAGGCCACAGGGAAGGGAATTCACCCCTCCACTTT

v_gene: TRBV4-1
j_gene: TRBJ2-5
abundance: -
d_gene: -
CDR3aa: CASSQGGSGDGETQYF
CDR3nt: TGCGCCAGCAGCCAAGGAGGGTCCGGGGATGGAGAGACCCAGTACTTC

v_gene: TRBV11-2
j_gene: TRBJ2-7
abundance: once
d_gene: TRBD1
CDR3aa: CASSNRGEAVYEQYF
CDR3nt: TGTGCCAGCAGCAACAGGGGGGAGGCGGTCTACGAGCAGTACTTC

v_gene: TRBV3-1/TRBV3-2
j_gene: TRBJ1-2
abundance: -
d_gene: -
CDR3aa: CASSQALGYGYTF
CDR3nt: TGTGCCAGCAGCCAAGCCCTAGGCTATGGCTACACCTTC

v_gene: TRBV11-3
j_gene: TRBJ2-1
abundance: -
d_gene: -
CDR3aa: CASSLAGVPYNEQFF
CDR3nt: TGTGCCAGCAGCTTAGCGGGAGTCCCCTACAATGAGCAGTTCTTC

v_gene: TRBV6-1
j_gene: TRBJ1-2
abundance: -
d_gene: -
CDR3aa: CASSESAGWGYTF
CDR3nt: TGTGCCAGCAGTGAGTCTGCGGGTTGGGGCTACACCTTC

v_gene: TRBV6-5
j_gene: TRBJ1-6
abundance: -
d_gene: -
CDR3aa: CASSLDSFNSPLHF
CDR3nt: TGTGCCAGCAGCTTGGACAGCTTTAATTCACCCCTCCACTTT

v_gene: TRBV3-1/TRBV3-2
j_gene: TRBJ2-5
abundance: -
d_gene: TRBD2
CDR3aa: CASSLNGRGSQETQYF
CDR3nt: TGTGCCAGCAGCCTAAATGGGAGGGGATCTCAAGAGACCCAGTACTTC

v_gene: TRBV28
j_gene: TRBJ1-2
abundance: -
d_gene: TRBD1
CDR3aa: CASSLGGQGYKGYTF
CDR3nt: TGTGCCAGCAGTTTAGGGGGACAGGGTTATAAGGGCTACACCTTC

v_gene: TRBV19
j_gene: TRBJ2-3
abundance: -
d_gene: -
CDR3aa: CASSRRGGTDTQYF
CDR3nt: TGTGCCAGTAGTAGGAGGGGTGGGACAGATACGCAGTATTTT

v_gene: TRBV5-1
j_gene: TRBJ1-1
abundance: -
d_gene: -
CDR3aa: CASSLVGGATEAFF
CDR3nt: TGCGCCAGCAGCTTGGTCGGGGGGGCCACTGAAGCTTTCTTT

v_gene: TRBV20-1
j_gene: TRBJ2-2
abundance: -
d_gene: -
CDR3aa: CSASDRPTGELFF
CDR3nt: TGCAGTGCTAGTGACAGGCCCACCGGGGAGCTGTTTTTT

v_gene: TRBV27
j_gene: TRBJ1-2
abundance: -
d_gene: -
CDR3aa: CATLRESGYTF
CDR3nt: TGTGCCACCCTCCGTGAGTCTGGCTACACCTTC

v_gene: TRBV14
j_gene: TRBJ2-5
abundance: -
d_gene: -
CDR3aa: CASSQDLFGGGEGQETQYF
CDR3nt: TGTGCCAGCAGCCAAGATCTTTTCGGAGGGGGGGAAGGTCAAGAGACCCAGTACTTC

v_gene: TRBV4-1
j_gene: TRBJ2-1
abundance: -
d_gene: TRBD2
CDR3aa: CASSQNSGSLHEQFF
CDR3nt: TGCGCCAGCAGCCAAAATAGCGGGTCTCTCCATGAGCAGTTCTTC

v_gene: TRBV27
j_gene: TRBJ2-7
abundance: -
d_gene: -
CDR3aa: CASSPNGAYEQYF
CDR3nt: TGTGCCAGCAGTCCAAACGGGGCCTACGAGCAGTACTTC

v_gene: TRBV3-1/TRBV3-2
j_gene: TRBJ2-1
abundance: -
d_gene: TRBD2
CDR3aa: CASISRAGASYNEQFF
CDR3nt: TGTGCCAGCATTAGTAGAGCGGGAGCCTCCTACAATGAGCAGTTCTTC

v_gene: TRBV19
j_gene: TRBJ1-1
abundance: -
d_gene: -
CDR3aa: CASSQLGLGDSEAFF
CDR3nt: TGTGCCAGTAGTCAACTCGGTTTGGGGGACTCTGAAGCTTTCTTT

v_gene: TRBV6-5
j_gene: TRBJ2-1
abundance: -
d_gene: -
CDR3aa: CASSYVFRGEQFF
CDR3nt: TGTGCCAGCAGTTACGTTTTCCGCGGTGAGCAGTTCTTC

v_gene: TRBV5-4
j_gene: TRBJ2-4
abundance: -
d_gene: -
CDR3aa: CASSYQGFSNIQYF
CDR3nt: TGTGCCAGCAGCTATCAGGGATTCTCCAACATTCAGTACTTC

v_gene: TRBV7-9
j_gene: TRBJ1-4
abundance: once
d_gene: -
CDR3aa: CASSLLTGFNEKLFF
CDR3nt: TGTGCCAGCAGCTTACTGACTGGGTTTAATGAAAAACTGTTTTTT

v_gene: TRBV7-2
j_gene: TRBJ1-1
abundance: -
d_gene: TRBD1
CDR3aa: CASSLTRTGGSGAEAFF
CDR3nt: TGTGCCAGCAGCCTCACTCGGACAGGGGGGTCCGGCGCTGAAGCTTTCTTT

v_gene: TRBV7-6
j_gene: TRBJ2-2
abundance: -
d_gene: TRBD1
CDR3aa: CASSLRVAGQGSTGELFF
CDR3nt: TGTGCCAGCAGCTTAAGGGTTGCAGGACAGGGGTCCACCGGGGAGCTGTTTTTT

v_gene: TRBV4-1
j_gene: TRBJ1-2
abundance: -
d_gene: TRBD1
CDR3aa: CASSLTGSLPNYGYTF
CDR3nt: TGCGCCAGCAGCTTGACAGGGTCTTTGCCGAACTATGGCTACACCTTC

v_gene: TRBV2
j_gene: TRBJ1-5
abundance: -
d_gene: TRBD1
CDR3aa: CASSEHRGVVQPQHF
CDR3nt: TGTGCCAGCAGTGAACACAGGGGGGTAGTCCAGCCCCAGCATTTT

v_gene: TRBV11-2
j_gene: TRBJ2-5
abundance: many
d_gene: TRBD2
CDR3aa: CASSLMGAGGQETQYF
CDR3nt: TGTGCCAGCAGCTTAATGGGAGCGGGGGGGCAAGAGACCCAGTACTTC

v_gene: TRBV21-1
j_gene: TRBJ1-2
abundance: -
d_gene: -
CDR3aa: CASSAKGQMEDGYTF
CDR3nt: TGTGCCAGCAGCGCCAAGGGACAGATGGAGGATGGCTACACCTTC

v_gene: TRBV2
j_gene: TRBJ2-3
abundance: -
d_gene: -
CDR3aa: CASSEAAGFSTDTQYF
CDR3nt: TGTGCCAGCAGTGAAGCGGCTGGCTTTAGCACAGATACGCAGTATTTT

v_gene: TRBV19
j_gene: TRBJ1-5
abundance: -
d_gene: -
CDR3aa: CASSMYGISSNQPQHF
CDR3nt: TGTGCCAGTAGTATGTATGGCATAAGTAGCAATCAGCCCCAGCATTTT

v_gene: TRBV7-7
j_gene: TRBJ2-5
abundance: -
d_gene: -
CDR3aa: CASSLRLSPQETQYF
CDR3nt: TGTGCCAGCAGCTTACGATTGAGCCCTCAAGAGACCCAGTACTTC

v_gene: TRBV7-6
j_gene: TRBJ1-1
abundance: -
d_gene: TRBD1
CDR3aa: CASSVGQGGFTEAFF
CDR3nt: TGTGCCAGCAGCGTGGGACAGGGAGGATTCACTGAAGCTTTCTTT

v_gene: TRBV7-2
j_gene: TRBJ2-3
abundance: -
d_gene: TRBD2
CDR3aa: CASSTSRTRLTDTQYF
CDR3nt: TGTGCCAGCAGCACTTCAAGGACTAGGCTCACAGATACGCAGTATTTT

v_gene: TRBV15
j_gene: TRBJ1-2
abundance: -
d_gene: TRBD1
CDR3aa: CATSEEDRGLGDYGYTF
CDR3nt: TGTGCCACCAGCGAAGAAGACAGGGGGCTTGGTGACTATGGCTACACCTTC

v_gene: TRBV19
j_gene: TRBJ1-1
abundance: -
d_gene: -
CDR3aa: CASRSSGGNTEAFF
CDR3nt: TGTGCCAGTAGGTCTTCGGGGGGGAACACTGAAGCTTTCTTT

v_gene: TRBV4-1
j_gene: TRBJ1-3
abundance: -
d_gene: -
CDR3aa: CASSQDRGSSGNTIYF
CDR3nt: TGCGCCAGCAGCCAAGATCGGGGGAGCTCTGGAAACACCATATATTTT

v_gene: TRBV19
j_gene: TRBJ2-7
abundance: -
d_gene: -
CDR3aa: CASSPDPGQPGRSYEQYF
CDR3nt: TGTGCCAGTAGTCCAGACCCAGGACAGCCGGGACGATCCTACGAGCAGTACTTC

v_gene: TRBV6-1
j_gene: TRBJ2-5
abundance: -
d_gene: TRBD2
CDR3aa: CASSERVRGTSGIQETQYF
CDR3nt: TGTGCCAGCAGTGAACGAGTTAGGGGGACTAGCGGGATACAAGAGACCCAGTACTTC

v_gene: TRBV11-2
j_gene: TRBJ1-1
abundance: -
d_gene: TRBD1
CDR3aa: CASSLRRRGQGVTEAFF
CDR3nt: TGTGCCAGCAGCCTCAGGAGGAGGGGACAGGGGGTCACTGAAGCTTTCTTT

v_gene: TRBV6-6
j_gene: TRBJ1-6
abundance: -
d_gene: -
CDR3aa: CASNLGGVENSPLHF
CDR3nt: TGTGCCAGCAACCTGGGGGGGGTTGAGAATTCACCCCTCCACTTT

v_gene: TRBV4-1
j_gene: TRBJ1-6
abundance: -
d_gene: -
CDR3aa: CASSQTLGGDNSPLHF
CDR3nt: TGCGCCAGCAGCCAAACCTTAGGGGGAGATAATTCACCCCTCCACTTT

v_gene: TRBV6-1
j_gene: TRBJ2-7
abundance: -
d_gene: -
CDR3aa: CASSEAGRTYEQYF
CDR3nt: TGTGCCAGCAGTGAAGCGGGCAGGACCTACGAGCAGTACTTC

v_gene: TRBV5-1
j_gene: TRBJ2-5
abundance: -
d_gene: -
CDR3aa: CASSLAKGGMGETQYF
CDR3nt: TGCGCCAGCAGCCTGGCCAAGGGAGGTATGGGAGAGACCCAGTACTTC

v_gene: TRBV5-1
j_gene: TRBJ2-7
abundance: -
d_gene: TRBD2
CDR3aa: CASSLASSGTYEQYF
CDR3nt: TGCGCCAGCAGCTTGGCCTCTAGCGGGACCTACGAGCAGTACTTC

v_gene: TRBV4-1
j_gene: TRBJ1-2
abundance: -
d_gene: TRBD1
CDR3aa: CASSLVGTAANYGYTF
CDR3nt: TGCGCCAGCAGCCTAGTCGGGACAGCGGCTAACTATGGCTACACCTTC

v_gene: TRBV27
j_gene: TRBJ1-1
abundance: -
d_gene: -
CDR3aa: CASSPMGAGLNTEAFF
CDR3nt: TGTGCCAGCAGCCCCATGGGCGCAGGGTTGAACACTGAAGCTTTCTTT